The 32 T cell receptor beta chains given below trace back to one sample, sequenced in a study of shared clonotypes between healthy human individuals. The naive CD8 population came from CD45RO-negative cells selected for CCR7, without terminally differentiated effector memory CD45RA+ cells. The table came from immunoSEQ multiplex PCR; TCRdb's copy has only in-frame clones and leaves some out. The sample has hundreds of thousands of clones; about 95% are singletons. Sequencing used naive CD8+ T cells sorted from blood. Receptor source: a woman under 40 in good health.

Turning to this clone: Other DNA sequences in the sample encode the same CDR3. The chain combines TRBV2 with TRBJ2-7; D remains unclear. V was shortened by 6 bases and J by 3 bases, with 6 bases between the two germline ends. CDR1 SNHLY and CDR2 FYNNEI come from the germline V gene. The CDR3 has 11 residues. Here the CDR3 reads CASRSSYEQYF. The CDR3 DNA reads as TGTGCCAGCAGATCTAGCTACGAGCAGTACTTC. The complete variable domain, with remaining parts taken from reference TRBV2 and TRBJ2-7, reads EPEVTQTPSHQVTQMGQEVILRCVPISNHLYFYWYRQILGQKVEFLVSFYNNEISEKSEIFDDQFSVERPDGSNFTLKIRSTKLEDSAMYFCASRSSYEQYFGPGTRLTVT.

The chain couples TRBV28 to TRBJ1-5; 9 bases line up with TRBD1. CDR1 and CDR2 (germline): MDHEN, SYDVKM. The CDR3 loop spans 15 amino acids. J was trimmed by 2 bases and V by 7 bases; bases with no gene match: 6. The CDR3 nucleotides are TGTGCCAGCAAGATACAGGGGGCAGGCAATCAGCCCCAGCATTTT. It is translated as CASKIQGAGNQPQHF.

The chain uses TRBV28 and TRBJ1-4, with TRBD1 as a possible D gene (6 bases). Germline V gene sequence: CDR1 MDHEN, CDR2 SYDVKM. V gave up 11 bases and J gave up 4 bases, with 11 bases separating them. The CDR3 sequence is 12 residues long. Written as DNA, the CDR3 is TGTGCCTCGGGACAAGATAATGAAAAACTGTTTTTT. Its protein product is CASGQDNEKLFF.

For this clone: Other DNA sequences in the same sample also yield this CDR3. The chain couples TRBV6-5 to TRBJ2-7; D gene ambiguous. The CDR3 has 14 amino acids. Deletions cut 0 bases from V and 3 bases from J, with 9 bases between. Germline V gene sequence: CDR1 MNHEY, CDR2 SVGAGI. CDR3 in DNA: TGTGCCAGCAGTTACTCGGGCGCCCACTACGAGCAGTACTTC. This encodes CASSYSGAHYEQYF.

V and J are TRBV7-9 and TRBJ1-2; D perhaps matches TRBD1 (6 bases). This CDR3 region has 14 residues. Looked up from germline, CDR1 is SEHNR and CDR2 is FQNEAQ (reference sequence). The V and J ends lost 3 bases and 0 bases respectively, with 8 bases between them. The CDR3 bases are TGTGCCAGCAGCTTTACAGGGACTAACTATGGCTACACCTTC. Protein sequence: CASSFTGTNYGYTF.

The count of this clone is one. The CDR3 loop is CASTARSETQYF. In DNA, the CDR3 is TGTGCCAGCACCGCCCGCTCTGAGACCCAGTACTTC. The chain employs TRBV7-6 and TRBJ2-5; the D is unclear. Germline V gene lookup returns CDR1 SGHVS and CDR2 FNYEAQ. The CDR3 contains 12 residues. V gave up 7 bases and J gave up 5 bases, with 11 bases separating them.

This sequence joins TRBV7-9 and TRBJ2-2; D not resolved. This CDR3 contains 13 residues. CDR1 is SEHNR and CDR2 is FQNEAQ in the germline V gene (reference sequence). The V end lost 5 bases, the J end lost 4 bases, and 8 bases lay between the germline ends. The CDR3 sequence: CASSLDATGELFF. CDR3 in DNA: TGTGCCAGCAGCCTAGACGCCACCGGGGAGCTGTTTTTT.

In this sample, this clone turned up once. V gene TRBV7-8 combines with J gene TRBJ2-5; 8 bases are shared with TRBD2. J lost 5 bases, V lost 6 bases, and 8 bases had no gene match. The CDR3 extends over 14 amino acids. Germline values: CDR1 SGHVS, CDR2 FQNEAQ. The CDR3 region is CASSRSGSKETQYF. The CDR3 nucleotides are TGTGCCAGCAGTAGGAGCGGGAGTAAGGAGACCCAGTACTTC.

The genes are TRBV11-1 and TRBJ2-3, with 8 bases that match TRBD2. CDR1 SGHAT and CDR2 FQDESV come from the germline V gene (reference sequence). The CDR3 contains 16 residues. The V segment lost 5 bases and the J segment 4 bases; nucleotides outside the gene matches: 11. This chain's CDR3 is CASSPARGVGADTQYF. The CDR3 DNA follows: TGTGCCAGCAGCCCGGCGCGGGGGGTAGGGGCAGATACGCAGTATTTT.

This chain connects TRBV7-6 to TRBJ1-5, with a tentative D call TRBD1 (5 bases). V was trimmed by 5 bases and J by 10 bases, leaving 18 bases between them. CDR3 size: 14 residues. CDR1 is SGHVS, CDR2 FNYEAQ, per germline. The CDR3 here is CASSPGSGLGPQHF. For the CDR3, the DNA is TGTGCCAGCAGCCCCGGGTCAGGGTTAGGTCCCCAGCATTTT.

The CDR3 here is CASRPGQLNQPQHF. CDR3 sequence (DNA): TGTGCCAGCAGGCCGGGACAGCTCAATCAGCCCCAGCATTTT. The rearrangement joins TRBV28 to TRBJ1-5; 7 bases align to TRBD1. The CDR3 totals 14 residues. The germline V gene encodes CDR1 MDHEN and CDR2 SYDVKM. Germline trimming cut 6 bases from V and 3 bases from J; bases unmatched to any gene: 5.

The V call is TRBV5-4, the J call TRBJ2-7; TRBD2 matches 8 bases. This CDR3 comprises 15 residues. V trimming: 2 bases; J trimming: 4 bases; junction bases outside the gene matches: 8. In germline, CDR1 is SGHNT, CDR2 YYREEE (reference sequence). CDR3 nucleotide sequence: TGTGCCAGCAGCTTTACGGGAGGGCCTCCTTACGAGCAGTACTTC. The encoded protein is CASSFTGGPPYEQYF.

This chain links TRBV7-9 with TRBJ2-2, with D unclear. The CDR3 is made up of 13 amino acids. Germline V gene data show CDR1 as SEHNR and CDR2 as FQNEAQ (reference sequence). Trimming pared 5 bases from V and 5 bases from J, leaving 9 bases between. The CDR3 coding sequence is TGTGCCAGCAGCAACATACCTACCGGGGAGCTGTTTTTT. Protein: CASSNIPTGELFF.

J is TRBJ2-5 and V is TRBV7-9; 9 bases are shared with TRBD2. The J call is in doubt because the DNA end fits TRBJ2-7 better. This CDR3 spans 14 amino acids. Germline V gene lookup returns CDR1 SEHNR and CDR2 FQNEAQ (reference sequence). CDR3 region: CASSFRAGGDEQYF. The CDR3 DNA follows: TGTGCCAGCAGCTTCCGAGCGGGAGGCGACGAGCAGTACTTC.

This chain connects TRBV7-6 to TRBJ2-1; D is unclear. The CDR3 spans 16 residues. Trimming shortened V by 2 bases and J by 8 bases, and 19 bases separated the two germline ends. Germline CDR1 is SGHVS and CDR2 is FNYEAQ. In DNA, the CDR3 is TGTGCCAGCAGCTTAAGTGTGCTTTCTCCCCCCGATGAGCAGTTCTTC. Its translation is CASSLSVLSPPDEQFF.

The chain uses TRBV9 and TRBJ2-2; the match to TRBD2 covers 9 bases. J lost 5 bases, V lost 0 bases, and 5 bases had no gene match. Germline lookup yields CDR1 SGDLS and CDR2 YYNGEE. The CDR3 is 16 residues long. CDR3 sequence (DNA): TGTGCCAGCAGCGTAGAATTTGCGGGAGGGACCGGGGAGCTGTTTTTT. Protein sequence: CASSVEFAGGTGELFF.

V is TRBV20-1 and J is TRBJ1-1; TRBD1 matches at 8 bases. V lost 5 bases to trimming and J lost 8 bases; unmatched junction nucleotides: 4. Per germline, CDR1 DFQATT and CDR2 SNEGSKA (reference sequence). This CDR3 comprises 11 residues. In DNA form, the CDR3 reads TGCAGTGCTGGGAGGGACAGGGAAGCTTTCTTT. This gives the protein CSAGRDREAFF.

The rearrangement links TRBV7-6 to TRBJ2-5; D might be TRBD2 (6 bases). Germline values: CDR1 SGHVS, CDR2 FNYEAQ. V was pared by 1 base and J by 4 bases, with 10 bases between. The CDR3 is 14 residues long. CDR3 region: CASSLGAGGETQYF. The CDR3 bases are TGTGCCAGCAGCTTAGGAGCGGGTGGAGAGACCCAGTACTTC.

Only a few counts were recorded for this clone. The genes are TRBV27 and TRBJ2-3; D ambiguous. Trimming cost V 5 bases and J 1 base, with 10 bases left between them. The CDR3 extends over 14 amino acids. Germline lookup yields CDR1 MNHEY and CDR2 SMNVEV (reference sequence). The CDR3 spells CASSQTLGTDTQYF. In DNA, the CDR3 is TGTGCCAGCAGTCAGACGCTGGGCACAGATACGCAGTATTTT.

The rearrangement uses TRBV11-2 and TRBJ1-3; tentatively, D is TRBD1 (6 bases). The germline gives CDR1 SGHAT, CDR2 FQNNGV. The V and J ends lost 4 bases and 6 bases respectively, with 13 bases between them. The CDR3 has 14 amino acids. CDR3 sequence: CASSSSGTQNTIYF. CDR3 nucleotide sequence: TGTGCCAGCAGCTCCTCCGGGACACAAAACACCATATATTTT.

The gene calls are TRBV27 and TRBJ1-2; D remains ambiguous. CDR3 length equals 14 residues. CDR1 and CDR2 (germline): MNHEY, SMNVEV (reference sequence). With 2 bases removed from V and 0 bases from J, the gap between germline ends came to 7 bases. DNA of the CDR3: TGTGCCAGCAGTTTAACCAAAGCTAACTATGGCTACACCTTC. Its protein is CASSLTKANYGYTF.

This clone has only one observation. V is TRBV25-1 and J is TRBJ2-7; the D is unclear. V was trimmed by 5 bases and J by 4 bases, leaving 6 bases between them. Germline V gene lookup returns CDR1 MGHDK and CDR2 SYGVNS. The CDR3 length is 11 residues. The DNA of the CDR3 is TGTGCCAGCAGTCAAAGTTACGAGCAGTACTTC. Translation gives CASSQSYEQYF.

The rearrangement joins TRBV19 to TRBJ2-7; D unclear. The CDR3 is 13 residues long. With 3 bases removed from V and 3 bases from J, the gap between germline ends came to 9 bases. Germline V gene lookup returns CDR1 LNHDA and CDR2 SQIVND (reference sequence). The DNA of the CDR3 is TGTGCCAGTAGTATTGGTGCAAACTACGAGCAGTACTTC. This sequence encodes CASSIGANYEQYF.

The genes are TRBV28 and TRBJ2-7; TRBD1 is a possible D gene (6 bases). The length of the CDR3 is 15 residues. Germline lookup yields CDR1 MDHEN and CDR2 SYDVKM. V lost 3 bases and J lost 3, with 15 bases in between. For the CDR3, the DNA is TGTGCCAGCAGTTTCCCCAGGGCAGGGGTCTACGAGCAGTACTTC. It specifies CASSFPRAGVYEQYF.

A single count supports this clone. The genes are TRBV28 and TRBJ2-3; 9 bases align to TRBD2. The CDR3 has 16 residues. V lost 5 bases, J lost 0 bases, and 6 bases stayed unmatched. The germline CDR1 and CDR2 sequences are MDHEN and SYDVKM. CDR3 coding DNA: TGTGCCAGCAGTCTGACGACTAGCGGAAGCACAGATACGCAGTATTTT. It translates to CASSLTTSGSTDTQYF.

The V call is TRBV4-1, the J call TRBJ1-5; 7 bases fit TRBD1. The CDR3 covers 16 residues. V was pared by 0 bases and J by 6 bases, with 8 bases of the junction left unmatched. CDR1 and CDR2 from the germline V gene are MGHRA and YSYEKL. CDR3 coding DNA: TGCGCCAGCAGCCAAGAGGGTGGGGCAGGGGGTCAGCCCCAGCATTTT. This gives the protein CASSQEGGAGGQPQHF.

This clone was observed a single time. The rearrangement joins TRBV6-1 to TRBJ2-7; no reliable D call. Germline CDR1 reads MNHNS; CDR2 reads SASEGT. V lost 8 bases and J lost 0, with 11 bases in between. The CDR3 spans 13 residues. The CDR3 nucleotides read TGTGCCAGCCGGTTCCCGAGCTCCTACGAGCAGTACTTC. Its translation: CASRFPSSYEQYF.

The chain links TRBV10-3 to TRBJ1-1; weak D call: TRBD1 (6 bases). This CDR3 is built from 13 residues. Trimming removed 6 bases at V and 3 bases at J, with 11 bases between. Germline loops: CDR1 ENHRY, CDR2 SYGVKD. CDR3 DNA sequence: TGTGCCATCAGGTCTACAGGGTACACTGAAGCTTTCTTT. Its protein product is CAIRSTGYTEAFF.

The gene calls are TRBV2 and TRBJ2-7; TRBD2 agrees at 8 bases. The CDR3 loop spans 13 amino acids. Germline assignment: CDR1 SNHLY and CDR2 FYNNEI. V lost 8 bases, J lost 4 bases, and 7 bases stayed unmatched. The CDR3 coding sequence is TGTGCCAGCGTCCCGGGACTAGAGTACGAGCAGTACTTC. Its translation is CASVPGLEYEQYF.

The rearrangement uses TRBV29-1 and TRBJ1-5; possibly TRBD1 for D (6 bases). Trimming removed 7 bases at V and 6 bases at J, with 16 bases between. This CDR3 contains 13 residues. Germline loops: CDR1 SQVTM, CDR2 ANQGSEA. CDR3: CSGGSGVGQPQHF. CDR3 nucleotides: TGCAGCGGTGGGTCAGGGGTCGGTCAGCCCCAGCATTTT.

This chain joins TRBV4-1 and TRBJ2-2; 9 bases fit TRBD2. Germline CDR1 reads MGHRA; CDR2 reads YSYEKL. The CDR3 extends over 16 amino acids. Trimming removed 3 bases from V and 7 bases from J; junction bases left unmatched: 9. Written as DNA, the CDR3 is TGCGCCAGCAGCCATGCGCGGGAGGGCCGGGACGGGGAGCTGTTTTTT. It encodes CASSHAREGRDGELFF.

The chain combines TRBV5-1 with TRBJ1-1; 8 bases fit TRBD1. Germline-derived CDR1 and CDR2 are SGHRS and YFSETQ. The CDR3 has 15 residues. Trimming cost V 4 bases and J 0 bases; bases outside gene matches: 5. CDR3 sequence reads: CASSPGQVMNTEAFF. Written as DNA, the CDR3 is TGCGCCAGCAGCCCGGGACAGGTTATGAACACTGAAGCTTTCTTT.